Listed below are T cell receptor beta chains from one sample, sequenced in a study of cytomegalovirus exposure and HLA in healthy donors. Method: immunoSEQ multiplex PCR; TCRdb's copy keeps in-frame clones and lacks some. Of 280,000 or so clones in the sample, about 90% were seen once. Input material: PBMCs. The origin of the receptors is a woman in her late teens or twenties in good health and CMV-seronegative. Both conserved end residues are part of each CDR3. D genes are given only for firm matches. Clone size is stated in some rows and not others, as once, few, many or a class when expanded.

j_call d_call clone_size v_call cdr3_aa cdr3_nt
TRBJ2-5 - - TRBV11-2 CASSLGIGEGWETQYF TGTGCCAGCAGCTTAGGGATCGGGGAAGGGTGGGAGACCCAGTACTTC
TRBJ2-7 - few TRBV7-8 CASSLEEGSFYEQYF TGTGCCAGCAGCTTAGAGGAGGGGTCTTTCTACGAGCAGTACTTC
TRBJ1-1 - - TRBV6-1 CASSEAEGGTEAFF TGTGCCAGCAGTGAAGCGGAGGGGGGGACTGAAGCTTTCTTT
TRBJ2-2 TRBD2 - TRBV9 CASSIPRGTSANTGELFF TGTGCCAGCAGCATACCAAGGGGGACTAGTGCGAACACCGGGGAGCTGTTTTTT
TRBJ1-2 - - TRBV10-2 CASSANPYGYTF TGCGCCAGCAGTGCTAACCCCTATGGCTACACCTTC
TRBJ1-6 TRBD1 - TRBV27 CASRRDSHYSPLHF TGTGCCAGCAGAAGGGACAGCCACTATTCACCCCTCCACTTT
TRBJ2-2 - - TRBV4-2 CASSQDIGGGTGELFF TGTGCCAGCAGCCAAGATATTGGGGGAGGAACCGGGGAGCTGTTTTTT
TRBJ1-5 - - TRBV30 CAWSQGYSNQPQHF TGTGCCTGGAGTCAGGGGTATAGCAATCAGCCCCAGCATTTT
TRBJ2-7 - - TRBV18 CASSRGRDRGRSYEQYF TGTGCCAGCTCAAGAGGGCGGGATCGGGGTCGCTCCTACGAGCAGTACTTC
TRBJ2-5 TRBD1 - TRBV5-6 CASTRGTDQETQYF TGTGCCAGCACAAGGGGGACAGACCAAGAGACCCAGTACTTC
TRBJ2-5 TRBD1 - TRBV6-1 CATGTQETQYF TGTGCGACAGGGACGCAAGAGACCCAGTACTTC
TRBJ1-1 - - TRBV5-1 CASSPSRAMNTEAFF TGCGCCAGCAGCCCGAGCAGGGCAATGAACACTGAAGCTTTCTTT
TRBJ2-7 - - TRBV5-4 CASSSGSALYEQYF TGTGCCAGCAGCTCCGGGTCAGCCCTCTACGAGCAGTACTTC
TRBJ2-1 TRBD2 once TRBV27 CASSFYGGPGLANEQFF TGTGCCAGCAGTTTTTATGGGGGACCGGGACTAGCGAATGAGCAGTTCTTC
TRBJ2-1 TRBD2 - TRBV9 CASRGEGGGAVGEQFF TGTGCCAGCAGGGGAGAGGGCGGGGGGGCCGTCGGTGAGCAGTTCTTC
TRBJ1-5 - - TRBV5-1 CASSLQGGNQPQHF TGCGCCAGCAGCTTACAGGGAGGGAATCAGCCCCAGCATTTT
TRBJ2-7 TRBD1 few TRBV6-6 CASSSGTGGVNEQYF TGTGCCAGCAGTTCTGGGACAGGGGGAGTAAACGAGCAGTACTTC
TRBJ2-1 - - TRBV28 CASSAPPEQFF TGTGCCAGCAGTGCGCCCCCTGAGCAGTTCTTC
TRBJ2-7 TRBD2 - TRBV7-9 CASGGVLDLYEQYF TGTGCCAGTGGGGGGGTTTTGGACCTCTACGAGCAGTACTTC
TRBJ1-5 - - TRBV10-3 CAISESSGISQPQHF TGTGCCATCAGTGAGTCGTCGGGTATCAGTCAGCCCCAGCATTTT
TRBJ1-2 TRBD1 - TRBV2 CASSEGRGQGGYTF TGTGCCAGCAGTGAAGGCAGGGGGCAGGGTGGCTACACCTTC
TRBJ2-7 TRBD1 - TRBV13 CASNQKGTGNYEQYF TGTGCCAGCAACCAGAAGGGGACAGGGAATTACGAGCAGTACTTC
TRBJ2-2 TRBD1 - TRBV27 CASSPSQGARSGELFF TGTGCCAGCAGTCCCTCACAGGGGGCGCGTTCCGGGGAGCTGTTTTTT
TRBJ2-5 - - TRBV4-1 CASSQDGGGQETQYF TGCGCCAGCAGCCAAGATGGGGGCGGACAAGAGACCCAGTACTTC
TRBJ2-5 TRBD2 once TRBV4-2 CASSQDTTSGGEETQYF TGTGCCAGCAGCCAAGATACCACTAGCGGGGGTGAAGAGACCCAGTACTTC
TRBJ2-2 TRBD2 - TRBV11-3 CASSLASGNTGELFF TGTGCCAGCAGCTTAGCTAGCGGAAACACCGGGGAGCTGTTTTTT
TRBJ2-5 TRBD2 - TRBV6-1 CASRSAGVYQETQYF TGTGCCAGCCGTTCCGCGGGGGTGTACCAAGAGACCCAGTACTTC
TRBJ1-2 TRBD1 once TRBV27 CASSFSGDPGQGKHQGGYGYTF TGTGCCAGCAGTTTTAGCGGGGATCCGGGACAGGGTAAACATCAAGGCGGCTATGGCTACACCTTC
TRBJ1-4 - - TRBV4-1 CASSQEPLRGVGEKLFF TGCGCCAGCAGCCAAGAACCACTCAGGGGTGTGGGAGAAAAACTGTTTTTT
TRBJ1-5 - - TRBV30 CAWSVRRENQPQHF TGTGCCTGGAGTGTACGACGGGAAAATCAGCCCCAGCATTTT
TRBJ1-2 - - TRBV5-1 CASSLAAGQLYGYTF TGCGCCAGCAGCTTGGCGGCAGGGCAACTCTATGGCTACACCTTC
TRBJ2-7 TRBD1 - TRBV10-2 CASSEVGTGLSYEQYF TGCGCCAGCAGTGAGGTGGGGACAGGCCTCAGTTACGAGCAGTACTTC
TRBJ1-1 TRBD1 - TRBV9 CASSVPPGQGAAEAFF TGTGCCAGCAGCGTACCCCCGGGACAGGGAGCCGCTGAAGCTTTCTTT
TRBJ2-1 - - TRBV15 CATSTSVGLSNEQFF TGTGCCACCAGCACTAGCGTCGGACTCTCCAATGAGCAGTTCTTC
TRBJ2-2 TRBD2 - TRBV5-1 CASSLSVAGDTGELFF TGCGCCAGCAGCTTGTCGGTAGCGGGGGACACCGGGGAGCTGTTTTTT
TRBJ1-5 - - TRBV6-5 CASKRVQGGRQPQHF TGTGCCAGCAAGAGAGTACAGGGAGGGCGTCAGCCCCAGCATTTT
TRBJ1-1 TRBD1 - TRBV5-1 CASSAIGQGRGNTEAFF TGCGCCAGCAGCGCTATCGGACAGGGGAGGGGGAACACTGAAGCTTTCTTT
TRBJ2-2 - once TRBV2 CASSPNRDGGELFF TGTGCCAGCAGTCCGAACAGGGACGGGGGGGAGCTGTTTTTT
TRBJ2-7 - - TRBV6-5 CASGQSHSYEQYF TGTGCCAGCGGGCAGTCGCACTCCTACGAGCAGTACTTC
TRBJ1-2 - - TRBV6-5 CASSPEELGGYTF TGTGCCAGCAGCCCCGAGGAGCTGGGTGGCTACACCTTC
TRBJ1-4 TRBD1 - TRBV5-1 CASSRGQGGGATNEKLFF TGCGCCAGCAGCCGCGGACAGGGAGGAGGGGCAACTAATGAAAAACTGTTTTTT
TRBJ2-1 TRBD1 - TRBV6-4 CASSPSGTGGNEQFF TGTGCCAGCAGTCCTTCCGGGACAGGTGGGAATGAGCAGTTCTTC
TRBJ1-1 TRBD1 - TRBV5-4 CASSPDRVAAFF TGTGCCAGCAGCCCGGACAGGGTAGCAGCTTTCTTT